Below are 7 T cell receptor beta chains sequenced from a single sample in a study of cytomegalovirus exposure and HLA in healthy donors. Amplification used 60 Vbeta primers and 13 Jbeta primers. TCRdb keeps only in-frame clones here, not all; method: immunoSEQ multiplex PCR. This table has about 170,000 clones, 80% appearing once. The sequenced material came from PBMCs. The receptors originated from a male donor in good health and CMV-seronegative.

The CDR3 region is CASSQGVDGGSGNTIYF. CDR3 bases: TGCGCCAGCAGCCAAGGGGTCGACGGGGGCTCTGGAAACACCATATATTTT. The rearrangement joins TRBV4-1 to TRBJ1-3, with D maybe TRBD1 (5 bases). The CDR3 contains 17 residues. Trimming removed 1 base at V and 0 bases at J, with 13 bases between. The germline CDR1 and CDR2 sequences are MGHRA and YSYEKL.

This clone has a single count. Relative to the germline gene, one junction end is altered; a read error may explain this. The chain couples TRBV7-9 to TRBJ1-5; 8 nucleotides match TRBD1. The CDR3 totals 15 residues. Germline CDR1 and CDR2: SEHNR and FQNEAQ (reference sequence). DNA for the CDR3: TGTTCCAGCAGCTCAGGGGGACAGGAGGGGCAGCCCCAGCATTTT. The encoded protein is CSSSSGGQEGQPQHF. Complete variable domain (other parts from reference TRBV7-9 and TRBJ1-5): DTGVSQNPRHKITKRGQNVTFRCDPISEHNRLYWYRQTLGQGPEFLTYFQNEAQLEKSRLLSDRFSAERPKGSFSTLEIQRTEQGDSAMYLCSSSSGGQEGQPQHFGDGTRLSIL.

The chain combines TRBV29-1 with TRBJ1-5; 8 bases map to TRBD1. Germline V CDR1 and CDR2: SQVTM, ANQGSEA. CDR3 length equals 13 residues. The trim removed 3 bases at V and 6 bases at J, leaving 4 bases unmatched. The CDR3 loop reads CSVEVDRGQPQHF. The CDR3 region has the DNA TGCAGCGTTGAGGTCGACAGGGGTCAGCCCCAGCATTTT.

In this sample, this clone turned up once. This chain connects TRBV27 to TRBJ1-2, with TRBD1 matching over 9 bases. The V segment lost 4 bases and the J segment 6 bases; nucleotides outside the gene matches: 9. Germline V CDR1 and CDR2: MNHEY, SMNVEV (reference sequence). CDR3 length equals 15 residues. CDR3 region: CASSWGDREMNGYTF. CDR3 bases: TGTGCCAGCAGTTGGGGGGACAGGGAAATGAATGGCTACACCTTC.

This clone came up once. The V gene is TRBV18, the J gene TRBJ1-2, with 9 bases matching TRBD1. The germline V gene has CDR1 KGHSH and CDR2 LQKENI. The CDR3 has 15 amino acids. With V trimmed by 0 bases and J by 5 bases, 4 bases remained unmatched. The CDR3 protein is CASSPPGQGLYGYTF. The CDR3 bases are TGTGCCAGCTCACCACCGGGACAGGGACTATATGGCTACACCTTC. The variable domain in full, completed from reference TRBV18 and TRBJ1-2, reads NAGVMQNPRHLVRRRGQEARLRCSPMKGHSHVYWYRQLPEEGLKFMVYLQKENIIDESGMPKERFSAEFPKEGPSILRIQQVVRGDSAAYFCASSPPGQGLYGYTFGSGTRLTVV.

CDR3 sequence reads: CASTGGPGTDTQYF. CDR3 in DNA: TGTGCCAGCACGGGGGGGCCCGGCACAGATACGCAGTATTTT. The J gene is TRBJ2-3, the V gene TRBV18, with 8 bases lining up with TRBD2. CDR1 and CDR2 from the germline V gene are KGHSH and LQKENI. The CDR3 has 14 amino acids. The junction had 5 bases not matched to a gene; V was cut back by 8 bases and J by 1 base.

This clone appeared a few times. J is TRBJ1-5 and V is TRBV29-1; TRBD1 agrees at 10 bases. The CDR3 is 14 amino acids. The V segment lost 5 bases and the J segment 3 bases; nucleotides outside the gene matches: 4. Germline lookup yields CDR1 SQVTM and CDR2 ANQGSEA. CDR3 in DNA: TGCAGCGTTTCCGGGACAGGGGACAATCAGCCCCAGCATTTT. Protein product: CSVSGTGDNQPQHF.